This T cell receptor (beta chain) was profiled in a study of OX40 agonist ivuxolimab in advanced cancers. Overall study: Past anti-PD-1, anti-PD-L1 or anti-CTLA-4 therapy was accepted, and roughly 40% had received some. Study outcomes and limitations: Average numbers of expanded clones were greater in CD8+ T cells than in CD4+. Circulating CD4+ and CD8+ T cells showed clonal expansion by week 6 at 0.1 to 3.0 mg/kg.

On this clone itself: Its antigen remains unknown.

Clones were sequenced by immunoSEQ multiplex PCR, and TCRdb holds only the in-frame ones, with some missing. The sample lists under 50,000 clones, around 87% occurring once. Patients who had autoimmune disease history or got systemic immunosuppression were left out. This CDR3 contains 14 residues. Germline CDR1 reads MDHEN; CDR2 reads SYDVKM. V was clipped by 5 bases and J by 5 bases; unmatched bases: 7. The clonotype was recovered from an adult with an advanced solid tumor such as melanoma, head and neck, liver or kidney cancer. The source material was CD4+ or CD8+ T cells sorted from blood, sampled in a trial of the OX40 agonist ivuxolimab. The rearrangement links TRBV28 to TRBJ1-1, with TRBD1 identical over 8 bases. As DNA, the CDR3 is TGTGCCAGCAGTCTCCCCAGGACAGGGACTGAAGCTTTCTTT. Protein sequence: CASSLPRTGTEAFF.